This passage covers 29 T cell receptor beta chains from one sample sequenced in a study of CXCR3-negative and CXCR3-positive naive CD8 T cells. 5' RACE that incorporated UMI labels was used to prepare the TRB cDNA libraries. TCRdb reprocessed the 5' RACE reads, keeping one entry per CDR3 protein, no DNA. The table counts around 60,000 distinct CDR3 sequences; around 0.45% lies in the top ten. Material: naive CXCR3- CD8+ T cells from blood. The subset is: CD45RO-CCR7+CD27+CD95- naive CD8+ T cells lacking CXCR3 (TNR3-). These receptors were obtained from a human donor in good health. Some clones in this sample may be carry-over from other donors' samples.

The chain joins TRBV7-3 to TRBJ2-1; checking the TCRdb D call of TRBD1 is not possible without DNA. This CDR3 spans 18 amino acids. Germline assignment: CDR1 SGHTA and CDR2 FQGTGA. CDR3: CASSLPPGAAGPNNEQFF.

J is TRBJ2-7 and V is TRBV5-1; TCRdb's assignment of TRBD1 cannot be checked, as there is no DNA. The CDR3 is made up of 13 amino acids. From germline, CDR1 is SGHRS and CDR2 YFSETQ. The chain's CDR3 is CASSQGAAYEQYF.

V usage is TRBV12-3 or TRBV12-4 and J usage is TRBJ2-5; the D call of TRBD1 rests on TCRdb alone, since no DNA is present to check it. The CDR3 is 15 amino acids. The CDR3 loop reads CASSPETGGEETQYF.

The V and J genes are TRBV7-2 and TRBJ2-7; as DNA is missing, the TRBD1 call by TCRdb cannot be tested. CDR3 length: 13 residues. Germline CDR1 and CDR2: SGHTA and FQGNSA. CDR3 amino acids: CASSRRGALEQYF. Filled out from reference TRBV7-2 and TRBJ2-7, the complete variable domain reads GAGVSQSPSNKVTEKGKDVELRCDPISGHTALYWYRQSLGQGLEFLIYFQGNSAPDKSGLPSDRFSAERTGGSVSTLTIQRTQQEDSAVYLCASSRRGALEQYFGPGTRLTVT.

This sequence joins TRBV7-9 and TRBJ2-7; TCRdb returns TRBD1, unconfirmable since there is no DNA. CDR1 SEHNR and CDR2 FQNEAQ come from the germline V gene (reference sequence). The CDR3 totals 13 residues. The CDR3: CASSWGQSYEQYF.

The chain uses TRBV29-1 and TRBJ1-1; TCRdb proposes TRBD1, but this gene call is untestable without DNA. Germline CDR1 reads SQVTM; CDR2 reads ANQGSEA. This CDR3 region has 13 residues. CDR3 residues: CSVVQGLYTEAFF.

The CDR3 sequence is CASTENLGTNTEAFF. J is TRBJ1-1 and V is TRBV3-1. CDR3 length: 15 amino acids. Germline values: CDR1 LGHDT, CDR2 YNNKEL (reference sequence).

V is TRBV7-2 and J is TRBJ1-2; the TRBD1 assignment by TCRdb is unverifiable without DNA. Germline V gene data show CDR1 as SGHTA and CDR2 as FQGNSA. CDR3 length: 17 amino acids. The CDR3 loop reads CASSSTRARVEDYGYTF. The whole variable domain, remainder taken from reference TRBV7-2 and TRBJ1-2, is GAGVSQSPSNKVTEKGKDVELRCDPISGHTALYWYRQSLGQGLEFLIYFQGNSAPDKSGLPSDRFSAERTGGSVSTLTIQRTQQEDSAVYLCASSSTRARVEDYGYTFGSGTRLTVV.

The chain employs TRBV5-4 and TRBJ1-6. CDR1 is SGHNT and CDR2 is YYREEE in the germline V gene (reference sequence). The CDR3 loop spans 15 amino acids. The chain's CDR3 is CASSFAGSYNSPLHF.

This chain connects TRBV11-2 to TRBJ2-2. The CDR3 consists of 14 residues. Germline CDR1 is SGHAT and CDR2 is FQNNGV. The CDR3 spells CASSFTSNTGELFF.

The J gene is TRBJ2-5, the V gene TRBV29-1. CDR1 is SQVTM and CDR2 is ANQGSEA in the germline V gene. The CDR3 extends over 12 amino acids. This CDR3 is CSVELEWETQYF. The complete variable domain, with remaining parts taken from reference TRBV29-1 and TRBJ2-5, reads SAVISQKPSRDICQRGTSLTIQCQVDSQVTMMFWYRQQPGQSLTLIATANQGSEATYESGFVIDKFPISRPNLTFSTLTVSNMSPEDSSIYLCSVELEWETQYFGPGTRLLVL.

This CDR3 is CASSIDRTYEQYF. The chain has TRBV7-7 and TRBJ2-7; the D call from TCRdb, TRBD1, cannot be confirmed without DNA. CDR1 SSHAT and CDR2 FNYEAQ come from the germline V gene (reference sequence). This CDR3 has 13 residues.

The chain couples TRBV29-1 to TRBJ2-7; TCRdb reports TRBD1, a call that lacks DNA to check it against. Germline V gives CDR1 SQVTM, CDR2 ANQGSEA. This CDR3 is built from 15 residues. CDR3 region: CSVSGQGPTLYEQYF.

The rearrangement links TRBV9 to TRBJ2-7; there is no DNA to check the TCRdb D call of TRBD1. This CDR3 contains 14 residues. The germline CDR1 and CDR2 sequences are SGDLS and YYNGEE. This CDR3 reads CASSVGGRSYEQYF.

The chain employs TRBV29-1 and TRBJ2-7; TCRdb's D call, TRBD1, is unchecked because there is no DNA. Germline assignment: CDR1 SQVTM and CDR2 ANQGSEA. The length of the CDR3 is 13 residues. The CDR3 is CSVVGTDLREQYF.

The chain joins TRBV7-6 to TRBJ2-7. The CDR3 has 12 amino acids. From germline, CDR1 is SGHVS and CDR2 FNYEAQ. The CDR3 protein is CASSFFNYEQYF.

This CDR3 is CASSPGRPYEQYF. The chain employs TRBV7-9 and TRBJ2-7; TCRdb returns TRBD1, unconfirmable since there is no DNA. The CDR3 covers 13 residues. CDR1 is SEHNR and CDR2 is FQNEAQ in the germline V gene (reference sequence). The full variable domain, completed using reference TRBV7-9 and TRBJ2-7, is DTGVSQNPRHKITKRGQNVTFRCDPISEHNRLYWYRQTLGQGPEFLTYFQNEAQLEKSRLLSDRFSAERPKGSFSTLEIQRTEQGDSAMYLCASSPGRPYEQYFGPGTRLTVT.

V usage is TRBV7-9 and J usage is TRBJ2-7. CDR1 and CDR2 (germline): SEHNR, FQNEAQ (reference sequence). The length of the CDR3 is 14 residues. The CDR3 sequence: CASSLSDTYYEQYF.

V is TRBV20-1 and J is TRBJ2-3; checking the TCRdb D call of TRBD1 is not possible without DNA. The CDR3 totals 15 residues. The germline CDR1 and CDR2 sequences are DFQATT and SNEGSKA (reference sequence). CDR3 in amino acids: CSARDLGGRGDTQYF.

This chain joins TRBV7-6 and TRBJ2-1; absent DNA, TCRdb's TRBD1 call cannot be checked. The CDR3 is made up of 17 amino acids. Germline loops: CDR1 SGHVS, CDR2 FNYEAQ. CDR3 region: CASSSGTEPNSYNEQFF.

The V and J genes are TRBV29-1 and TRBJ2-7; TCRdb picks TRBD2, but there is no DNA to check that call. Per germline, CDR1 SQVTM and CDR2 ANQGSEA. CDR3 size: 12 residues. CDR3 protein: CSAGEGFYEQYF.

The chain employs TRBV27 and TRBJ2-1; TCRdb's assignment of TRBD2 cannot be checked, as there is no DNA. From germline, CDR1 is MNHEY and CDR2 SMNVEV (reference sequence). This CDR3 has 14 residues. This CDR3 reads CASWNRDFYNEQFF.

The J gene is TRBJ2-5, the V gene TRBV3-1; as DNA is missing, the TRBD1 call by TCRdb cannot be tested. Germline CDR1 is LGHDT and CDR2 is YNNKEL (reference sequence). The CDR3 runs 15 residues. This CDR3 is CASSPTRGEGETQYF.

V is TRBV12-3 or TRBV12-4 and J is TRBJ1-3. This CDR3 spans 11 amino acids. The CDR3 protein is CASSLSDTIYF.

The genes are TRBV20-1 and TRBJ1-1; absent DNA, TCRdb's TRBD1 call cannot be checked. The CDR3 loop spans 17 amino acids. CDR1 DFQATT and CDR2 SNEGSKA come from the germline V gene (reference sequence). CDR3 region: CSARHLRTGHGVGEAFF.

The chain combines TRBV9 with TRBJ2-7. The germline V gene encodes CDR1 SGDLS and CDR2 YYNGEE. The CDR3 runs 12 residues. CDR3 loop: CASSVGGYEQYF. Combining the CDR3 with reference TRBV9 and TRBJ2-7 gives the whole variable domain DSGVTQTPKHLITATGQRVTLRCSPRSGDLSVYWYQQSLDQGLQFLIQYYNGEERAKGNILERFSAQQFPDLHSELNLSSLELGDSALYFCASSVGGYEQYFGPGTRLTVT.

The chain has TRBV27 and TRBJ2-5; the D call of TRBD2 rests on TCRdb alone, since no DNA is present to check it. Germline V gene sequence: CDR1 MNHEY, CDR2 SMNVEV (reference sequence). The CDR3 extends over 15 amino acids. The CDR3 loop is CASSLSGGAQETQYF.

The chain employs TRBV12-3 or TRBV12-4 and TRBJ2-3. CDR3 size: 13 residues. Here the CDR3 reads CASSFGVTDTQYF.

J is TRBJ2-1 and V is TRBV6-5; absent DNA, TCRdb's TRBD1 call cannot be checked. The germline V gene has CDR1 MNHEY and CDR2 SVGAGI. The CDR3 loop spans 17 amino acids. CDR3: CASSPGPGTGGYNEQFF.